This T cell receptor (beta chain) was captured by sequencing in a study of shared clonotypes between healthy human individuals. Findings of the study overall: Sorted-subset sequencing was shown by rarefaction to be incomplete despite large depth. Richness estimates generally favored naive over memory subsets.

The method was immunoSEQ multiplex PCR; TCRdb's version includes in-frame clones alone and lacks a portion of them. The sample lists 1.5 million to 2.5 million clones, approximately 94% seen once, with 1% to 1.5% in the top ten. Naive CD8 isolation took CD45RO-negative cells positively selected for CCR7 and excluded terminally differentiated effector memory CD45RA+ cells. Donors were healthy HIV-negative adults without recently reported acute infections or vaccinations. This clone was counted between two and nine times. Its matching antigen is unknown. Trimming removed 4 bases from V and 6 bases from J, with 16 bases in between. The CDR3 has 15 residues. Per germline, CDR1 SGDLS and CDR2 YYNGEE.

This rearrangement joins TRBV9 to TRBJ2-2, with unresolved D. The sequence derives from a man between 18 and 29 years old in good health. The specimen was naive CD8+ T cells sorted from blood. Here the CDR3 DNA reads TGTGCCAGCAGCCCGTCGGGTGATGCATCCGGGGAGCTGTTTTTT. It translates to CASSPSGDASGELFF. Complete variable domain (other parts from reference TRBV9 and TRBJ2-2): DSGVTQTPKHLITATGQRVTLRCSPRSGDLSVYWYQQSLDQGLQFLIQYYNGEERAKGNILERFSAQQFPDLHSELNLSSLELGDSALYFCASSPSGDASGELFFGEGSRLTVL.